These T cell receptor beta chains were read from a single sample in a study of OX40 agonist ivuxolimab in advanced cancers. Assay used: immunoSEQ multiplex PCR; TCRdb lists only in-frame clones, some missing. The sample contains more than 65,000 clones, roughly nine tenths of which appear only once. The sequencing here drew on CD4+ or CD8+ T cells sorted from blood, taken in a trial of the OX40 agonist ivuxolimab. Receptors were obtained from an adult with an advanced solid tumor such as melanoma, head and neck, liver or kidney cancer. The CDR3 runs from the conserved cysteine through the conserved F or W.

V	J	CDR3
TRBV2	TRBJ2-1	CASRERTSGGAQFF
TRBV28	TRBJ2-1	CASSLPDRGNEQFF
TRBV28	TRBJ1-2	CASSFVLHGYTF
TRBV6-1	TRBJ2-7	CAITARGYEQYF
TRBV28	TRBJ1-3	CASRDRGRNTIYF
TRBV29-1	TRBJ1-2	CSASFGQGYGYTF
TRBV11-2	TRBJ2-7	CASSSLRVANIHEQYF
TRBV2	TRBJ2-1	CASRGGLAAHNEQFF
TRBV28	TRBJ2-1	CASSHGLPSSYNEQFF
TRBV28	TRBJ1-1	CASSLEEGGTEAFF
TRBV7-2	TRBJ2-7	CASSPDYYEQYF
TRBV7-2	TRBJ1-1	CASSPGTGLGNTEAFF
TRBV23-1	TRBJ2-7	CASNRYEQYF
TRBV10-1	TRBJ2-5	CASGGTSGARVYF
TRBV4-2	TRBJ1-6	CASSQEAGGRSPLHF
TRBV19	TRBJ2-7	CASSPLPAGTYLEQYF
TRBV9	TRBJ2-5	CASSIGVSQETQYF
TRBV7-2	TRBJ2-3	CASSLQWEQYF
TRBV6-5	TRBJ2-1	CASSPAGSYNEQFF
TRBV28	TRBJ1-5	CASCPTGHEQPQHF
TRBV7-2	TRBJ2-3	CASSPAGLAEDTQYF
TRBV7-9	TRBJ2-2	CASSLGDRLNTGELFF
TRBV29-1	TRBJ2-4	CSAAGGRAPKNIQYF
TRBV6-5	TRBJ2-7	CASRPPEEGAYEQYF
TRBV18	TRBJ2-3	CASSPKVIEEADTQYF
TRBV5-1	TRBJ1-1	CASSFVGLQGSEAFF
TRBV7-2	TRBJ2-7	CASSLAPPGTFSYEQYF
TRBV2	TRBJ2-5	CASSGGVETQYF
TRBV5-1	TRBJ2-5	CASSSYTGGETQYF
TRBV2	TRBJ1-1	CASSERGIRNTEAFF
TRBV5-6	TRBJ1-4	CASSLGTVREKLFF
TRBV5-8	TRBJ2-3	CASSTLAGSDTQYF
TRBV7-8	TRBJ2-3	CASSATWATDTQYF
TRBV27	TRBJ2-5	CASSTTGNWIETQYF
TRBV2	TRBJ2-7	CASIQGQGMYEQYF
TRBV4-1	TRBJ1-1	CASSQGSSQGAGGAFF
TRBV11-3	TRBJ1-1	CASSSGTTGPSEAFF
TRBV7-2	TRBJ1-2	CASSLDFNYGYTF
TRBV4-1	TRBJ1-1	CASSRDRERTEAFF
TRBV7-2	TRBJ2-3	CASSLAPPGLAVEGKSCDTQYF